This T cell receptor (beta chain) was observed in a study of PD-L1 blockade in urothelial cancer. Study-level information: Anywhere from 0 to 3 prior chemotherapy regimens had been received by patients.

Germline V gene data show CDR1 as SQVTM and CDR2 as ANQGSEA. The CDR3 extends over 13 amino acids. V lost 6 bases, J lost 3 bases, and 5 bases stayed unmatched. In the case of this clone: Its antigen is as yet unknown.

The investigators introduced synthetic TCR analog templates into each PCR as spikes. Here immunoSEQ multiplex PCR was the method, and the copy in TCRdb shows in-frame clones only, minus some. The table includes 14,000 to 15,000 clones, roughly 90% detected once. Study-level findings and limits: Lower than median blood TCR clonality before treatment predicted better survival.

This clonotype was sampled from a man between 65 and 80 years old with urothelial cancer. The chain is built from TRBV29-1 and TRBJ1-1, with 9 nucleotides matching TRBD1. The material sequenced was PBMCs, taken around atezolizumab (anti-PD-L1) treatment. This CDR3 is CSVQGARDTEAFF. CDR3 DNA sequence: TGCAGCGTACAGGGGGCGCGGGACACTGAAGCTTTCTTT.